A single sample is the source of the 2 T cell receptor beta chains below, sequenced in a study of T cell responses to AZD1222 COVID-19 vaccine. The table came from immunoSEQ multiplex PCR; TCRdb's copy has only in-frame clones and leaves some out. The sample carries 96,000 or so clones, about nine tenths recorded once. Sequenced here: peripheral blood, sampled on day 0 of AZD1222 vaccination. These receptors were collected from an adult in good health.

The chain uses TRBV4-2 and TRBJ1-2; TRBD1 matches at 10 bases. The CDR3 has 18 residues. V was pared by 0 bases and J by 1 base, with 8 bases of the junction left unmatched. Germline V gene data show CDR1 as LGHNA and CDR2 as YNFKEQ. In nucleotides, the CDR3 is TGTGCCAGCAGCCAAGATACCGGGACAGGGGATATTAACTATGGCTACACCTTC. Protein: CASSQDTGTGDINYGYTF.

The rearrangement joins TRBV29-1 to TRBJ2-2, with a tentative D call TRBD1 (5 bases). V lost 8 bases and J lost 6, with 10 bases in between. Looked up from germline, CDR1 is SQVTM and CDR2 is ANQGSEA. The CDR3 loop spans 11 amino acids. This chain's CDR3 is CSTGHSGELFF. In DNA, the CDR3 is TGCAGCACCGGACATTCCGGGGAGCTGTTTTTT.